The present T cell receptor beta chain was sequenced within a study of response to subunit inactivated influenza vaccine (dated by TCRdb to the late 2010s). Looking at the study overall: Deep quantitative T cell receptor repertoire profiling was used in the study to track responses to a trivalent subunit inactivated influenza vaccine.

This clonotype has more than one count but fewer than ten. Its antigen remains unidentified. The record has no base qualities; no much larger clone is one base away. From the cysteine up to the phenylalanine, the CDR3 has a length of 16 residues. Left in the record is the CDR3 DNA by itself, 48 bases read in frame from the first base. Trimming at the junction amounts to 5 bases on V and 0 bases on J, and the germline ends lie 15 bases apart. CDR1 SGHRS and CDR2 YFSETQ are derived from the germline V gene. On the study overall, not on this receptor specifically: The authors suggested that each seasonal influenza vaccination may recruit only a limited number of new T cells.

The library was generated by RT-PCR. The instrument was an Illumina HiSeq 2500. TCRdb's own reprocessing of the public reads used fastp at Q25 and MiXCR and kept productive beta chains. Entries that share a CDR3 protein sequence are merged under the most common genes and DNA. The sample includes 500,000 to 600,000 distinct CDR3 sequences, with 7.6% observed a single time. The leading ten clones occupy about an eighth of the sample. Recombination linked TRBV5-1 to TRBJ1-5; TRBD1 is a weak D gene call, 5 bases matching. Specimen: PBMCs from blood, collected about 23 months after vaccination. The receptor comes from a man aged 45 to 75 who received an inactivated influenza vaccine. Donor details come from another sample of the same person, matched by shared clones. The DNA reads TGCGCCAGCAGACCCGGGGGGAGCAATAGCAATCAGCCCCAGCATTTT. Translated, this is CASRPGGSNSNQPQHF.